The sequence of this T cell receptor (beta chain) was determined in a study of T cell repertoires in cytomegalovirus infection. In TCRdb, the reads were re-called with MiXCR into one record per CDR3 protein. This table holds around 280,000 distinct CDR3 sequences, roughly 13% found once. There are 14 residues in the CDR3. J was trimmed by 6 bases and V by 6 bases; bases with no gene match: 7. Germline CDR1 is MGHDK and CDR2 is SYGVNS. This clonotype came up a few times. Its specificity is unknown. The study, taken as a whole, reports: CMV carriers having the relevant HLA were flagged by cumulative public TCR beta family frequency.

The V and J genes are TRBV25-1 and TRBJ1-1; 10 positions match TRBD1. What was sequenced was PBMCs. The receptor's source is a human donor in good health (CMV status not recorded). Some clones in this sample may be carry-over from other donors' samples. The DNA for the CDR3 is TGTGCCAGCAGGGGGACAGGGGCCCAGGCTGAAGCTTTCTTT. Its translation: CASRGTGAQAEAFF.